These 28 T cell receptor beta chains were sequenced from one sample in a study of CD8 T cells in ankylosing spondylitis. Via MiXCR, TCRdb re-called the 5' RACE reads, giving one row per CDR3 protein. This table has 150,000 to 250,000 distinct CDR3 sequences, around 13% appearing once. The sequenced sample was blood, either unsorted or a sorted T cell fraction (not recorded which). These TCRs come from a male donor with ankylosing spondylitis or in good health (not recorded which).

This rearrangement joins TRBV6-1 to TRBJ1-1; 8 bases are shared with TRBD1. Germline values: CDR1 MNHNS, CDR2 SASEGT. Losses at the gene ends were 8 bases for V and 2 bases for J; bases not matched to a gene: 4. This CDR3 is 13 amino acids long. This CDR3 reads CASAGQGNTEAFF. The CDR3 DNA follows: TGTGCCAGCGCCGGACAGGGAAACACTGAAGCTTTCTTT.

The J gene is TRBJ2-7, the V gene TRBV12-3 or TRBV12-4, with 9 bases aligning to TRBD2. There are 17 residues in the CDR3. Unmatched junction bases numbered 12, after V lost 4 bases and J lost 2 bases. In nucleotides, the CDR3 is TGTGCCAGCAGTTCCGGACTAGCGCACCCCGGTGCCTACGAGCAGTACTTC. This gives the protein CASSSGLAHPGAYEQYF.

This clonotype has only a few counts. The chain is built from TRBV2 and TRBJ2-1, with D unresolved. Germline values: CDR1 SNHLY, CDR2 FYNNEI. This CDR3 spans 12 amino acids. With 8 bases removed from V and 7 bases from J, the gap between germline ends came to 12 bases. The CDR3, as DNA: TGTGCCAGCCTAGGTGATTTAAATGAGCAGTTCTTC. Its translation: CASLGDLNEQFF.

The rearrangement links TRBV20-1 to TRBJ1-3; 9 bases are a match to TRBD1. V lost 5 bases and J lost 2; bases outside the gene matches: 4. The CDR3 runs 14 residues. The germline CDR1 and CDR2 sequences are DFQATT and SNEGSKA (reference sequence). As DNA, the CDR3 is TGCAGTGCTCACCGGGACAGGGCTGGAAACACCATATATTTT. It specifies CSAHRDRAGNTIYF.

This clonotype was counted at least ten times. The V call is TRBV6-6, the J call TRBJ2-5; 8 bases line up with TRBD2. The V gene end was trimmed by 5 bases and the J gene end by 4 bases; junction bases not matched to a gene: 12. The CDR3 has 16 amino acids. Germline V gene lookup returns CDR1 MNHNY and CDR2 SVGAGI (reference sequence). This chain's CDR3 is CASSNRGAGAGETQYF. DNA of the CDR3: TGTGCCAGCAGTAACCGTGGAGCGGGGGCGGGAGAGACCCAGTACTTC.

The rearrangement joins TRBV27 to TRBJ2-3, with a weak D call TRBD2 (5 bases). Per the germline V gene, CDR1 is MNHEY and CDR2 is SMNVEV (reference sequence). The germline V and J ends were trimmed by 2 bases and 3 bases, with 12 bases remaining between them. The CDR3 is 15 residues long. The CDR3 bases are TGTGCCAGCAGTTTAGGTAGAGGGTCAACAGATACGCAGTATTTT. This gives the protein CASSLGRGSTDTQYF.

CDR3 in amino acids: CASSLYTEDEQYF. The CDR3, as DNA: TGTGCCAGCAGTTTATATACAGAGGACGAGCAGTACTTC. This sequence joins TRBV27 and TRBJ2-7; D unresolved. Between the trimmed V and J ends, which lost 1 base and 5 bases, there was a span of 9 bases. The germline gives CDR1 MNHEY, CDR2 SMNVEV (reference sequence). The CDR3 has 13 amino acids.

Comments on this clonotype: At one of its ends the junction is not consistent with the germline gene, which may arise from a read error. The CDR3 is CASSSDPRNFKF. CDR3 nucleotide sequence: TGTGCCAGCAGCTCCGATCCAAGAAATTTTAAGTTC. The V and J genes are TRBV7-9 and TRBJ2-5, with D unclear. The CDR3 covers 12 residues. CDR1 and CDR2 from the germline V gene are SEHNR and FQNEAQ (reference sequence).

This clonotype was detected only a few times. The V gene is TRBV15, the J gene TRBJ1-5, with D maybe TRBD1 (5 bases). V gave up 1 base and J gave up 3 bases, with 7 bases separating them. The germline V gene has CDR1 LNHNV and CDR2 YYDKDF (reference sequence). The CDR3 totals 14 residues. The CDR3 DNA reads TGTGCCACCAGCAGAGCAGGGTTCAATCAGCCCCAGCATTTT. Translating it yields CATSRAGFNQPQHF.

This clonotype was detected many times. J is TRBJ2-1 and V is TRBV4-2; 7 bases are shared with TRBD1. Unmatched junction bases numbered 4, after V lost 0 bases and J lost 2 bases. Germline V lookup: CDR1 LGHNA, CDR2 YNFKEQ. The CDR3 is 16 amino acids. This chain's CDR3 is CASSQEGTAPYNEQFF. CDR3 in DNA: TGTGCCAGCAGCCAAGAGGGGACAGCCCCCTACAATGAGCAGTTCTTC.

The V and J genes are TRBV3-1 and TRBJ2-5; 12 bases match TRBD2. CDR3 length equals 15 residues. Germline trimming cut 4 bases from V and 4 bases from J; bases unmatched to any gene: 4. CDR1 and CDR2 from the germline V gene are LGHDT and YNNKEL (reference sequence). CDR3 bases: TGTGCCAGCAGCCGAGGACTAGCGGGGATAGAGACCCAGTACTTC. Translating it yields CASSRGLAGIETQYF.

This clonotype was counted between two and nine times. The rearrangement links TRBV6-2 or TRBV6-3 to TRBJ2-1; D may be TRBD2 (5 bases). CDR3 length equals 15 residues. Germline CDR1 is MNHEY and CDR2 is SVGEGT. Trimming shortened V by 6 bases and J by 2 bases, and 14 bases separated the two germline ends. CDR3 in DNA: TGTGCCAGCAGAATCCGGGATTCCGCCTACAATGAGCAGTTCTTC. As protein: CASRIRDSAYNEQFF.

The J gene is TRBJ2-1, the V gene TRBV30; TRBD2 matches 10 bases. This CDR3 is 14 amino acids long. The V segment lost 2 bases and the J segment 8 bases; nucleotides outside the gene matches: 6. Germline values: CDR1 GTSNPN, CDR2 SVGIG (reference sequence). The CDR3 DNA reads as TGTGCCTGGAGTAGGCTAGCGGGAGCGGATGAGCAGTTCTTC. Translated: CAWSRLAGADEQFF. The variable domain in full, with the rest retrieved from reference TRBV30 and TRBJ2-1, is SQTIHQWPATLVQPVGSPLSLECTVEGTSNPNLYWYRQAAGRGLQLLFYSVGIGQISSEVPQNLSASRPQDRQFILSSKKLLLSDSGFYLCAWSRLAGADEQFFGPGTRLTVL.

This rearrangement joins TRBV5-6 to TRBJ2-6; 10 positions agree with TRBD1. V lost 1 base, J lost 0 bases, and 4 bases stayed unmatched. CDR1 is SGHDT and CDR2 is YYEEEE in the germline V gene. The CDR3 runs to 18 residues. The CDR3 region is CASSLPTGGASGANVLTF. CDR3 DNA sequence: TGTGCCAGCAGCTTGCCGACAGGGGGCGCCTCTGGGGCCAACGTCCTGACTTTC. The full variable domain, with the rest looked up from reference TRBV5-6 and TRBJ2-6, is DAGVTQSPTHLIKTRGQQVTLRCSPKSGHDTVSWYQQALGQGPQFIFQYYEEEERQRGNFPDRFSGHQFPNYSSELNVNALLLGDSALYLCASSLPTGGASGANVLTFGAGSRLTVL.

This rearrangement joins TRBV6-6 to TRBJ1-4, with D tentatively TRBD1 (5 bases). CDR3 length: 13 amino acids. Germline values: CDR1 MNHNY, CDR2 SVGAGI (reference sequence). Trimming cost V 5 bases and J 8 bases, with 12 bases left between them. The CDR3 sequence is CASSPPGGEKLFF. CDR3 coding DNA: TGTGCCAGCAGTCCCCCCGGGGGAGAAAAACTGTTTTTT.

This clonotype was counted at least ten times. The genes are TRBV2 and TRBJ2-1, with D possibly being TRBD2 (5 bases). Germline CDR1 is SNHLY and CDR2 is FYNNEI. This CDR3 comprises 16 residues. V was cut by 7 bases and J by 0 bases, with 16 bases left in between. This CDR3 is CASTEGLHSSYNEQFF. In DNA, the CDR3 is TGTGCCAGCACCGAAGGACTCCACAGCTCCTACAATGAGCAGTTCTTC.

This clonotype was detected only a few times. Mismatch with germline at one junction end may stem from a read error. The rearrangement uses TRBV7-9 and TRBJ2-4, with TRBD2 identical over 10 bases. This CDR3 contains 12 residues. From germline, CDR1 is SEHNR and CDR2 FQNEAQ (reference sequence). The CDR3 DNA is TGTGCCAGCACCACAGCGGGAGGGCCTTCGAACTTC. Translated: CASTTAGGPSNF. Full variable domain (outside the CDR3, taken from reference TRBV7-9 and TRBJ2-4): DTGVSQNPRHKITKRGQNVTFRCDPISEHNRLYWYRQTLGQGPEFLTYFQNEAQLEKSRLLSDRFSAERPKGSFSTLEIQRTEQGDSAMYLCASTTAGGPSNFGAGTRLSVL.

In this sample, this clonotype turned up a few times. The V and J genes are TRBV12-3 or TRBV12-4 and TRBJ2-5; D not certain. The V end lost 6 bases, the J end lost 2 bases, and 10 bases lay between the germline ends. CDR3 length equals 13 residues. The CDR3 sequence is CASRLGFQETQYF. Here the CDR3 DNA reads TGTGCCAGCAGACTCGGGTTTCAAGAGACCCAGTACTTC.

The CDR3 region has the DNA TGTGCCAGTGGGAGACAGCACTCTGGGGCCAACGTCCTGACTTTC. This encodes CASGRQHSGANVLTF. The V gene is TRBV19, the J gene TRBJ2-6; possibly TRBD1 or TRBD2 for D (5 bases each). Germline V gene data show CDR1 as LNHDA and CDR2 as SQIVND (reference sequence). V was pared by 8 bases and J by 0 bases, with 11 bases between. There are 15 residues in the CDR3.

This clonotype has a handful of counts. The chain is built from TRBV6-1 and TRBJ2-1; 8 positions agree with TRBD2. In germline, CDR1 is MNHNS, CDR2 SASEGT. The CDR3 spans 16 residues. V lost 6 bases and J lost 0; bases outside the gene matches: 7. CDR3 loop: CASSRVAGSSYNEQFF. CDR3 coding DNA: TGTGCCAGCAGCCGAGTAGCGGGGAGCTCCTACAATGAGCAGTTCTTC.

This clonotype was seen many times. This chain connects TRBV5-1 to TRBJ2-7; D is undetermined. Germline CDR1 reads SGHRS; CDR2 reads YFSETQ. The CDR3 has 12 amino acids. Trimming pared 4 bases from V and 5 bases from J, leaving 10 bases between. This chain's CDR3 is CASSPRGDEQYF. In DNA, the CDR3 is TGCGCCAGCAGCCCCCGTGGGGACGAGCAGTACTTC.

This clonotype was seen more than once but under ten times. The V gene is TRBV7-9, the J gene TRBJ2-2; D perhaps matches TRBD2 (5 bases). The CDR3 has 15 amino acids. Trimming stripped 5 bases from V and 8 bases from J, with 18 bases between. CDR1 and CDR2 (germline): SEHNR, FQNEAQ (reference sequence). The CDR3 here is CASSPAGSLSGELFF. DNA for the CDR3: TGTGCCAGCAGCCCCGCGGGCAGTTTGTCTGGGGAGCTGTTTTTT.

This clonotype was detected a few times. The chain combines TRBV7-2 with TRBJ2-5; the match to TRBD1 covers 9 bases. The V segment lost 10 bases and the J segment 4 bases; nucleotides outside the gene matches: 10. From germline, CDR1 is SGHTA and CDR2 FQGNSA. The CDR3 is 14 amino acids. CDR3 sequence: CATRGQGYRETQYF. As DNA, the CDR3 is TGTGCCACCAGGGGACAGGGCTATCGAGAGACCCAGTACTTC.

This clonotype occurred many times. The V gene is TRBV4-1, the J gene TRBJ1-1, with D unresolved. Trimming removed 10 bases from V and 4 bases from J, with 22 bases in between. CDR3 size: 15 residues. Germline assignment: CDR1 MGHRA and CDR2 YSYEKL. Here the CDR3 reads CATGLPSGVITEAFF. The CDR3, as DNA: TGCGCCACAGGCCTTCCGTCTGGGGTCATCACTGAAGCTTTCTTT.

There are a few counts of this clonotype. J is TRBJ1-1 and V is TRBV20-1, with D uncertain. The V end was cut by 6 bases, the J end by 11 bases, with 22 bases between. Looked up from germline, CDR1 is DFQATT and CDR2 is SNEGSKA (reference sequence). CDR3 size: 13 residues. The CDR3 sequence is CSAKDGEPQFAFF. In DNA form, the CDR3 reads TGCAGTGCCAAAGATGGGGAACCACAGTTCGCTTTCTTT.

V and J are TRBV4-2 and TRBJ2-1, with D unresolved. V gave up 1 base and J gave up 8 bases, with 9 bases separating them. Germline V gene lookup returns CDR1 LGHNA and CDR2 YNFKEQ. The CDR3 has 13 residues. CDR3 in amino acids: CASSQVLEDEQFF. CDR3 nucleotides: TGTGCCAGCAGCCAAGTGCTAGAGGATGAGCAGTTCTTC.

The rearrangement links TRBV24-1 to TRBJ2-3; D is possibly TRBD2 (6 bases). The CDR3 runs 14 residues. The V end was cut by 6 bases, the J end by 1 base, with 10 bases between. Germline V gene data show CDR1 as KGHDR and CDR2 as SFDVKD. The CDR3 sequence: CATSKGGGTDTQYF. CDR3 bases: TGTGCCACCAGTAAGGGCGGGGGCACAGATACGCAGTATTTT.

This clonotype has only a few counts. The J gene is TRBJ1-5, the V gene TRBV20-1; D is unresolved. Trimming took 4 bases from V and 0 from J, leaving 10 bases between them. The CDR3 is 14 residues long. Germline values: CDR1 DFQATT, CDR2 SNEGSKA (reference sequence). The CDR3 DNA reads TGCAGTGCTATGGCCGATTATAGCAATCAGCCCCAGCATTTT. Amino acids: CSAMADYSNQPQHF.